This paragraph reports one T cell receptor beta chain. Sequenced by immunoSEQ multiplex PCR; TCRdb stores in-frame clones only, minus some. This sample carries around 50,000 clones, 80% to 95% of them seen once, and the ten largest clones take roughly 1.2%. The CDR3 runs 16 residues. The germline CDR1 and CDR2 sequences are SGHDN and FVKESK. V gave up 3 bases and J gave up 2 bases; unmatched junction bases: 8. This entry belongs to a study of T cell changes during pregnancy in multiple sclerosis. The source material was peripheral blood, sampled after pregnancy. The sequence came from a female donor in good health, enrolled as a control in a pregnancy study. The V call is TRBV14, the J call TRBJ2-3; 7 bases fit TRBD2. CDR3 DNA sequence: TGTGCCAGCAGCCAGATCCGGGGGGACCTCACAGATACGCAGTATTTT. As protein: CASSQIRGDLTDTQYF.